The 20 T cell receptor beta chains presented below share a single source sample, sequenced in a study of blood T cell dynamics during melanoma immunotherapy. Time point reported: pre-treatment baseline. Method: immunoSEQ multiplex PCR; TCRdb's copy keeps in-frame clones and lacks some. The data contain roughly 500 clones, roughly 83% of them singletons. Sequencing used cell-free DNA from blood, obtained from a patient treated with checkpoint blockade. Receptors were obtained from a human donor with melanoma.

V is TRBV10-1 and J is TRBJ1-2; D unclear. The CDR3 runs to 17 residues. V lost 5 bases and J lost 3, with 22 bases in between. Per the germline V gene, CDR1 is WNHNN and CDR2 is SYGVQD (reference sequence). CDR3 sequence: CASSTTFRCQDYYGYTF. The CDR3 DNA reads TGCGCCAGCAGTACCACGTTCCGTTGTCAGGATTACTATGGCTACACCTTC.

The chain employs TRBV5-6 and TRBJ1-3; D perhaps matches TRBD1 (5 bases). V was pared by 4 bases and J by 2 bases, with 10 bases between. This CDR3 spans 14 amino acids. CDR1 is SGHDT and CDR2 is YYEEEE in the germline V gene. CDR3 region: CASSLWGAGNTIYF. DNA of the CDR3: TGTGCCAGCAGCCTCTGGGGGGCTGGAAACACCATATATTTT.

The chain joins TRBV5-3 to TRBJ2-6, with a possible D match to TRBD1 (5 bases). TRBV5-3 has ORF status, its function being uncertain. Trimming shortened V by 6 bases and J by 2 bases, and 21 bases separated the two germline ends. This CDR3 comprises 18 residues. For the CDR3, the DNA is TGTGCCAGAAAAACAGGCCTACTCCTGGGCCCTGGGGCCAACGTCCTGACTTTC. Protein sequence: CARKTGLLLGPGANVLTF.

The V and J genes are TRBV11-3 and TRBJ2-1; D not certain. Germline CDR1 SGHNT, CDR2 YENEEA. CDR3 length: 13 amino acids. V was pared by 0 bases and J by 5 bases, with 5 bases between. CDR3 in DNA: TGTGCCAGCAGCTTAGATCGGAACAATGAGCAGTTCTTC. Protein product: CASSLDRNNEQFF.

Here the CDR3 reads CASSFGDASQPQHF. The CDR3 DNA follows: TGTGCCAGCAGCTTTGGGGACGCCTCTCAGCCCCAGCATTTT. The V and J genes are TRBV7-9 and TRBJ1-5; TRBD1 is a possible D gene (5 bases). Germline loops: CDR1 SEHNR, CDR2 FQNEAQ (reference sequence). V was shortened by 3 bases and J by 6 bases, with 12 bases between the two germline ends. There are 14 residues in the CDR3.

The chain uses TRBV19 and TRBJ2-2, with 8 bases matching TRBD1. V lost 7 bases to trimming and J lost 7 bases; unmatched junction nucleotides: 14. Germline V lookup: CDR1 LNHDA, CDR2 SQIVND (reference sequence). The CDR3 extends over 16 amino acids. The CDR3 region has the DNA TGTGCCAGTAATTCACAGGGGGAACCTACAGGCGGGGAGCTGTTTTTT. Translation gives CASNSQGEPTGGELFF.

The genes are TRBV30 and TRBJ1-1; tentatively, D is TRBD1 (6 bases). Trimming left V 3 bases short and J 1 base short, with 18 bases between. Germline CDR1 is GTSNPN and CDR2 is SVGIG (reference sequence). The CDR3 is made up of 16 amino acids. CDR3 protein: CAWRRGYGGRNTEAFF. DNA for the CDR3: TGTGCCTGGAGAAGGGGGTATGGGGGGAGGAACACTGAAGCTTTCTTT.

The rearrangement uses TRBV19 and TRBJ1-2; D possibly corresponds to TRBD1 (5 bases). CDR1 and CDR2 (germline): LNHDA, SQIVND (reference sequence). Trimming stripped 7 bases from V and 1 base from J, with 7 bases between. The CDR3 has 12 amino acids. Here the CDR3 DNA reads TGTGCCAGTACGGGGGTTAACTATGGCTACACCTTC. Protein: CASTGVNYGYTF.

The gene calls are TRBV7-2 and TRBJ1-1; D not certain. The CDR3 is 16 residues long. Between the trimmed V and J ends, which lost 5 bases and 0 bases, there was a span of 16 bases. Germline loops: CDR1 SGHTA, CDR2 FQGNSA. CDR3 sequence: CASSRQNDYMNTEAFF. For the CDR3, the DNA is TGTGCCAGCAGCCGCCAGAATGATTACATGAACACTGAAGCTTTCTTT.

The chain employs TRBV4-3 and TRBJ1-1, with D possibly matching TRBD1 (6 bases). Trimming removed 0 bases at V and 3 bases at J, with 20 bases between. Germline V lookup: CDR1 LGHNA, CDR2 YSLEER. There are 18 residues in the CDR3. This CDR3 reads CASSQDNKLGAGDTEAFF. CDR3 in DNA: TGCGCCAGCAGCCAAGATAACAAATTGGGGGCTGGTGACACTGAAGCTTTCTTT.

The rearrangement joins TRBV4-3 to TRBJ2-3; 10 bases are shared with TRBD2. The CDR3 has 20 amino acids. J gave up 8 bases and V 0 bases, and 20 bases lay outside the gene matches. Looked up from germline, CDR1 is LGHNA and CDR2 is YSLEER. In DNA form, the CDR3 reads TGCGCCAGCAGCCAAGAGAGAGGTGTAGGGCTAGCGGGGGCCCGAGGTACGCAGTATTTT. Amino acid sequence: CASSQERGVGLAGARGTQYF.

The chain links TRBV4-3 to TRBJ2-5; D possibly matches TRBD1 or TRBD2 (5 bases each). CDR1 is LGHNA, CDR2 YSLEER, per germline. The CDR3 has 13 residues. V lost 5 bases to trimming and J lost 5 bases, with 12 bases between them. CDR3 in amino acids: CASSSRWGETQYF. The CDR3 DNA sequence: TGCGCCAGCAGCTCGAGGTGGGGGGAGACCCAGTACTTC.

J is TRBJ2-2 and V is TRBV5-6, with D perhaps assigned TRBD1 or TRBD2 (5 bases each). V lost 5 bases, J lost 2 bases, and 16 bases lay in between. The germline gives CDR1 SGHDT, CDR2 YYEEEE. The CDR3 is made up of 16 amino acids. This CDR3 is CASSTTGTLNTGELFF. The CDR3 nucleotides read TGTGCCAGCAGTACCACCGGGACCCTAAACACCGGGGAGCTGTTTTTT.

This chain links TRBV6-4 with TRBJ2-6; D is unclear. CDR1 and CDR2 (germline): MRHNA, SNTAGT. V was shortened by 4 bases and J by 5 bases, with 21 bases between the two germline ends. CDR3 size: 18 residues. CDR3 nucleotide sequence: TGTGCCAGCAGTGTCAGTCACACACGACAAAGTCGGGCCAACGTCCTGACTTTC. Amino acid sequence: CASSVSHTRQSRANVLTF.

The chain links TRBV7-2 to TRBJ1-1; D is ambiguous. This CDR3 comprises 15 residues. Trimming stripped 0 bases from V and 0 bases from J, with 8 bases between. Germline-derived CDR1 and CDR2 are SGHTA and FQGNSA. The chain's CDR3 is CASSLATVLNTEAFF. CDR3 in DNA: TGTGCCAGCAGCTTAGCTACGGTTTTGAACACTGAAGCTTTCTTT.

The rearrangement uses TRBV6-5 and TRBJ1-1, with a possible D match to TRBD1 (5 bases). Germline assignment: CDR1 MNHEY and CDR2 SVGAGI. The CDR3 extends over 14 amino acids. V was cut by 6 bases and J by 6 bases, with 17 bases left in between. The CDR3 sequence is CASRDQGWSAEAFF. DNA for the CDR3: TGTGCCAGCAGGGACCAGGGATGGTCGGCTGAAGCTTTCTTT.

Written as DNA, the CDR3 is TGTGCCAGCAGCTTAACAGGGGGAGAGACCCAGTACTTC. Translation: CASSLTGGETQYF. The rearrangement joins TRBV7-2 to TRBJ2-5; 8 bases align to TRBD1. With 2 bases clipped from V and 4 bases from J, the junction kept 0 bases outside the gene matches. The CDR3 length is 13 residues. CDR1 is SGHTA and CDR2 is FQGNSA in the germline V gene.

V gene TRBV19 combines with J gene TRBJ2-1, with TRBD2 matching over 9 bases. The CDR3 is 15 residues long. The trim removed 5 bases at V and 4 bases at J, leaving 6 bases unmatched. From germline, CDR1 is LNHDA and CDR2 SQIVND (reference sequence). The CDR3 spells CASSATSGSYNEQFF. The CDR3 DNA reads TGTGCCAGTAGTGCAACTAGCGGGTCGTACAATGAGCAGTTCTTC.

The chain has TRBV7-2 and TRBJ1-1, with D possibly being TRBD1 (5 bases). V was pared by 3 bases and J by 5 bases, with 13 bases between. There are 14 residues in the CDR3. The V gene's germline CDR1 is SGHTA and CDR2 FQGNSA. CDR3 sequence (DNA): TGTGCCAGCAGCTTTTCTGCAGGGCAGACTGAAGCTTTCTTT. Translation: CASSFSAGQTEAFF.

V usage is TRBV6-4 and J usage is TRBJ2-1, with 7 bases aligning to TRBD1. The CDR3 has 15 amino acids. Germline CDR1 MRHNA, CDR2 SNTAGT. With 3 bases clipped from V and 0 bases from J, the junction kept 2 bases outside the gene matches. CDR3 coding DNA: TGTGCCAGCAGTGAGGGGGACAGCTCCTACAATGAGCAGTTCTTC. Its protein product is CASSEGDSSYNEQFF.